Shown below are 29 T cell receptor beta chains from a single sample sequenced in a study of identical twins' blood T cells. TCRdb fed the 5' RACE reads into MiXCR, producing one record per CDR3 protein. The table has hundreds of thousands of distinct CDR3 sequences, roughly 28% seen once; the top ten hold about 6%. Sample: PBMCs. These receptors were collected from a woman aged 18-49 years in good health.

This chain links TRBV20-1 with TRBJ2-1; 10 nucleotides match TRBD1. The CDR3 is 14 residues long. The V gene end was trimmed by 4 bases and the J gene end by 2 bases; junction bases not matched to a gene: 2. Per germline, CDR1 DFQATT and CDR2 SNEGSKA (reference sequence). As DNA, the CDR3 is TGCAGTGCTATTGGACAGGGGGCCTACAATGAGCAGTTCTTC. Its translation is CSAIGQGAYNEQFF.

The chain links TRBV20-1 to TRBJ2-1; D gene uncertain. The CDR3 runs 15 residues. Germline V CDR1 and CDR2: DFQATT, SNEGSKA (reference sequence). V lost 1 base and J 2 bases, leaving 12 bases between the germline ends. CDR3 region: CSARVYSSTYNEQFF. In DNA, the CDR3 is TGCAGTGCTAGAGTTTATAGCAGCACCTACAATGAGCAGTTCTTC.

The V call is TRBV28, the J call TRBJ1-2; D is uncertain. The CDR3 consists of 12 residues. Germline lookup yields CDR1 MDHEN and CDR2 SYDVKM. Trimming stripped 3 bases from V and 4 bases from J, with 6 bases between. CDR3 sequence: CASSLSFYGYTF. The CDR3 DNA sequence: TGTGCCAGCAGTTTGTCTTTCTATGGCTACACCTTC.

This chain links TRBV5-1 with TRBJ1-2; 9 bases are shared with TRBD1. CDR1 and CDR2 (germline): SGHRS, YFSETQ. This CDR3 contains 16 residues. Trimming at V came to 4 bases and at J to 4 bases, leaving 11 bases not matched to a gene. The CDR3 nucleotides are TGCGCCAGCAGCCCTAGTGGACAGGGGATTGCCTATGGCTACACCTTC. Amino acid sequence: CASSPSGQGIAYGYTF.

Only a few counts were recorded for this clonotype. The chain combines TRBV19 with TRBJ1-1, with a weak D call TRBD1 (6 bases). The CDR3 consists of 14 residues. Germline V gene data show CDR1 as LNHDA and CDR2 as SQIVND (reference sequence). The ends were cut back, 5 bases at V and 4 bases at J, with 14 bases in the middle. The CDR3 coding sequence is TGTGCCAGTAGTCTTACCGGGGGGGCCACTGAAGCTTTCTTT. Translated: CASSLTGGATEAFF.

This chain connects TRBV20-1 to TRBJ1-6, with a weak D call TRBD1 (5 bases). Germline CDR1 is DFQATT and CDR2 is SNEGSKA (reference sequence). V gave up 4 bases and J gave up 11 bases, with 21 bases separating them. The CDR3 spans 15 residues. CDR3 in amino acids: CSAKTTGGMNPPLHF. CDR3 coding DNA: TGCAGTGCTAAGACAACAGGAGGAATGAATCCACCCCTCCACTTT.

The gene calls are TRBV5-1 and TRBJ1-4; D remains ambiguous. Trimming took 1 base from V and 4 from J, leaving 5 bases between them. There are 13 residues in the CDR3. Germline V CDR1 and CDR2: SGHRS, YFSETQ. The CDR3 protein is CASSLMGNEKLFF. Here the CDR3 DNA reads TGCGCCAGCAGCTTGATGGGTAATGAAAAACTGTTTTTT.

This clonotype appeared many times. The V gene is TRBV12-5, the J gene TRBJ1-1; 9 bases map to TRBD1. V lost 1 base to trimming and J lost 0 bases; unmatched junction nucleotides: 6. The CDR3 has 17 amino acids. CDR1 and CDR2 from the germline V gene are LGHNT and FRNRAP. CDR3 sequence reads: CASGLAIQGALNTEAFF. CDR3 DNA sequence: TGTGCTAGTGGTTTGGCAATACAGGGGGCCTTGAACACTGAAGCTTTCTTT. Using reference TRBV12-5 and TRBJ1-1 for the parts outside the CDR3, the full variable domain is DARVTQTPRHKVTEMGQEVTMRCQPILGHNTVFWYRQTMMQGLELLAYFRNRAPLDDSGMPKDRFSAEMPDATLATLKIQPSEPRDSAVYFCASGLAIQGALNTEAFFGQGTRLTVV.

This clonotype has ten or more counts. The rearrangement uses TRBV29-1 and TRBJ2-1, with TRBD2 identical over 13 bases. The J segment lost 4 bases and the V segment lost 6 bases, leaving 3 bases of the junction unmatched. Germline V gene data show CDR1 as SQVTM and CDR2 as ANQGSEA. The CDR3 is made up of 14 amino acids. The CDR3 here is CSVEGLAGYNEQFF. In DNA, the CDR3 is TGCAGCGTCGAGGGACTAGCGGGATACAATGAGCAGTTCTTC.

Concerning this clonotype itself: This may be a read error, as it is one base from a much larger clone. This sequence joins TRBV20-1 and TRBJ2-3, with D hard to call. Germline CDR1 reads DFQATT; CDR2 reads SNEGSKA (reference sequence). The CDR3 spans 11 residues. The V end lost 6 bases, the J end lost 4 bases, and 8 bases lay between the germline ends. CDR3 DNA: TGCAGTGCGTCACAGCCAGATACGCAGTATTTT. Amino acid sequence: CSASQPDTQYF.

This clonotype occurred a few times. This chain joins TRBV20-1 and TRBJ1-1; weak D call: TRBD1 (5 bases). The CDR3 loop spans 17 amino acids. Germline CDR1 and CDR2: DFQATT and SNEGSKA (reference sequence). Trimming removed 0 bases from V and 2 bases from J, with 19 bases in between. In nucleotides, the CDR3 is TGCAGTGCTAGAGACCAACCGGGAGGGGCAGTAAACACTGAAGCTTTCTTT. It encodes CSARDQPGGAVNTEAFF.

This clonotype has only a few counts. The chain links TRBV20-1 to TRBJ2-3; 11 bases fit TRBD2. The germline gives CDR1 DFQATT, CDR2 SNEGSKA (reference sequence). Trimming removed 4 bases from V and 1 base from J; junction bases left unmatched: 13. The CDR3 has 18 residues. This CDR3 is CSAIKTSGIRKGTDTQYF. DNA of the CDR3: TGCAGTGCTATAAAGACTAGCGGGATAAGGAAGGGCACAGATACGCAGTATTTT.

A few counts support this clonotype. The chain carries TRBV10-3 and TRBJ2-3; 7 bases align to TRBD2. Germline-derived CDR1 and CDR2 are ENHRY and SYGVKD. The CDR3 is 14 amino acids. Germline trimming cut 5 bases from V and 4 bases from J; bases unmatched to any gene: 6. CDR3 region: CAISSAGWADTQYF. The CDR3 nucleotides are TGTGCCATCAGTTCAGCGGGGTGGGCAGATACGCAGTATTTT.

In its sample, this clonotype was seen a few times. The rearrangement joins TRBV13 to TRBJ1-1; 7 bases agree with TRBD1. Germline CDR1 PRHDT, CDR2 FYEKMQ (reference sequence). The CDR3 covers 16 residues. After removal of 1 base from V and 1 base from J, the junction contained 6 bases not matched to a gene. CDR3 DNA sequence: TGTGCCAGCAGCTTAGTCAGGGGGTGGTCGAACACTGAAGCTTTCTTT. Its translation is CASSLVRGWSNTEAFF.

The table lists this clonotype with a few counts. V is TRBV7-2 and J is TRBJ1-2, with TRBD1 as a possible D gene (5 bases). CDR1 is SGHTA, CDR2 FQGNSA, per germline. This CDR3 comprises 12 residues. V dropped 3 bases and J dropped 8 bases, with 10 bases sitting between them. This CDR3 is CASSFRVMGYTF. The CDR3 DNA follows: TGTGCCAGCAGCTTCAGGGTTATGGGCTACACCTTC.

This clonotype was seen only once. V and J are TRBV20-1 and TRBJ1-6; D may be TRBD1 (5 bases). Deletions cut 3 bases from V and 11 bases from J, with 20 bases between. Germline CDR1 is DFQATT and CDR2 is SNEGSKA (reference sequence). This CDR3 spans 15 amino acids. The CDR3 here is CSARAASGFETPLHF. CDR3 DNA sequence: TGCAGTGCTAGGGCCGCCTCAGGGTTCGAGACACCCCTCCACTTT.

The chain's CDR3 is CSFGLSWTEAFF. In nucleotides, the CDR3 is TGCAGCTTTGGACTTTCTTGGACTGAAGCTTTCTTT. This chain uses TRBV29-1 with TRBJ1-1, with no clear D. Germline V lookup: CDR1 SQVTM, CDR2 ANQGSEA. This CDR3 has 12 residues. V was trimmed by 8 bases and J by 5 bases, leaving 15 bases between them.

The chain joins TRBV2 to TRBJ2-5; the D is unclear. CDR1 SNHLY and CDR2 FYNNEI come from the germline V gene. V was clipped by 10 bases and J by 2 bases, with 8 bases between them. The CDR3 is made up of 11 amino acids. This CDR3 is CANNLQETQYF. CDR3 DNA: TGTGCCAACAACTTGCAAGAGACCCAGTACTTC. The whole variable domain, remainder taken from reference TRBV2 and TRBJ2-5, is EPEVTQTPSHQVTQMGQEVILRCVPISNHLYFYWYRQILGQKVEFLVSFYNNEISEKSEIFDDQFSVERPDGSNFTLKIRSTKLEDSAMYFCANNLQETQYFGPGTRLLVL.

The table lists this clonotype with a few counts. The gene calls are TRBV20-1 and TRBJ2-2; D is perhaps TRBD1 or TRBD2 (6 bases each). CDR1 and CDR2 from the germline V gene are DFQATT and SNEGSKA (reference sequence). V was trimmed by 3 bases and J by 4 bases, leaving 18 bases between them. This CDR3 region has 16 residues. The CDR3 DNA reads TGCAGTGCTAGTAAAGAACGGGGGCCGGGCACCGGGGAGCTGTTTTTT. Translating gives CSASKERGPGTGELFF.

This clonotype has a count of ten or more. The chain joins TRBV3-1 to TRBJ1-2; possible D gene TRBD1, 6 bases. CDR3 length equals 13 residues. V was shortened by 6 bases and J by 6 bases, with 14 bases between the two germline ends. Germline V gene data show CDR1 as LGHDT and CDR2 as YNNKEL (reference sequence). This CDR3 reads CASSRFTGNGYTF. CDR3 sequence (DNA): TGTGCCAGCAGTCGTTTCACAGGGAATGGCTACACCTTC.

In its sample, this clonotype was seen a few times. The J gene is TRBJ1-5, the V gene TRBV29-1; tentative D call: TRBD1 (5 bases). Deletions cut 2 bases from V and 7 bases from J, with 18 bases between. This CDR3 region has 15 residues. The germline gives CDR1 SQVTM, CDR2 ANQGSEA. CDR3 in amino acids: CSVESPPGEPQPQHF. CDR3 DNA: TGCAGCGTTGAAAGCCCTCCGGGGGAACCCCAGCCCCAGCATTTT.

This clonotype occurred a few times. The V and J genes are TRBV6-1 and TRBJ1-5, with D tentatively TRBD1 (6 bases). V dropped 6 bases and J dropped 3 bases, with 12 bases sitting between them. Germline V lookup: CDR1 MNHNS, CDR2 SASEGT. The CDR3 extends over 14 amino acids. CDR3 loop: CASRPGHTNQPQHF. In nucleotides, the CDR3 is TGTGCCAGCAGACCGGGACATACCAATCAGCCCCAGCATTTT.

The chain combines TRBV19 with TRBJ2-5; D not resolved. The V end lost 3 bases, the J end lost 5 bases, and 7 bases lay between the germline ends. This CDR3 has 12 amino acids. The V gene's germline CDR1 is LNHDA and CDR2 SQIVND (reference sequence). The CDR3 here is CASSITRETQYF. DNA for the CDR3: TGTGCCAGTAGTATCACGAGGGAGACCCAGTACTTC.

The table lists this clonotype with a few counts. V gene TRBV3-1 combines with J gene TRBJ2-7, with a possible D match to TRBD1 (5 bases). Germline V gene data show CDR1 as LGHDT and CDR2 as YNNKEL (reference sequence). V was shortened by 4 bases and J by 6 bases, with 19 bases between the two germline ends. The CDR3 runs to 15 residues. The CDR3 DNA is TGTGCCAGCAGCCCCTCTGACAGTTTGGGATCCGAGCAGTACTTC. Encoded protein: CASSPSDSLGSEQYF.

This clonotype has a count of ten or more. This chain links TRBV29-1 with TRBJ1-4, with D hard to call. This CDR3 spans 10 amino acids. V lost 7 bases to trimming and J lost 8 bases, with 8 bases between them. The germline V gene has CDR1 SQVTM and CDR2 ANQGSEA. CDR3 nucleotides: TGCAGCGGACTCGGGGAAAAACTGTTTTTT. Translated: CSGLGEKLFF.

The chain carries TRBV5-1 and TRBJ1-2; D possibly corresponds to TRBD1 (5 bases). V lost 2 bases and J lost 0, with 17 bases in between. There are 17 residues in the CDR3. From germline, CDR1 is SGHRS and CDR2 YFSETQ. In nucleotides, the CDR3 is TGCGCCAGCAGCTTATTCGGGGCTTCCCTAGCTAACTATGGCTACACCTTC. Amino acids: CASSLFGASLANYGYTF.

The chain couples TRBV6-1 to TRBJ2-7; D not resolved. Germline CDR1 reads MNHNS; CDR2 reads SASEGT. V dropped 6 bases and J dropped 9 bases, with 12 bases sitting between them. The CDR3 is 11 amino acids. The CDR3 DNA is TGTGCCAGCAGCCTTACGGGTTCGCAGTACTTC. Translated: CASSLTGSQYF.

This clonotype was picked up a small number of times. The chain links TRBV30 to TRBJ1-1; 7 nucleotides align to TRBD1. The CDR3 runs 13 residues. Looked up from germline, CDR1 is GTSNPN and CDR2 is SVGIG (reference sequence). Trimming at V came to 1 base and at J to 7 bases, leaving 6 bases not matched to a gene. CDR3 nucleotide sequence: TGTGCCTGGAGTGCACGACAGGGAGTTGAAGCTTTCTTT. Its protein is CAWSARQGVEAFF.

The rearrangement uses TRBV10-3 and TRBJ2-3; possible D gene TRBD1, 5 bases. Deletions cut 2 bases from V and 4 bases from J, with 7 bases between. This CDR3 has 13 residues. Germline-derived CDR1 and CDR2 are ENHRY and SYGVKD. The DNA of the CDR3 is TGTGCCATCAGTGAGGTGACAGCAGATACGCAGTATTTT. It yields the protein CAISEVTADTQYF.